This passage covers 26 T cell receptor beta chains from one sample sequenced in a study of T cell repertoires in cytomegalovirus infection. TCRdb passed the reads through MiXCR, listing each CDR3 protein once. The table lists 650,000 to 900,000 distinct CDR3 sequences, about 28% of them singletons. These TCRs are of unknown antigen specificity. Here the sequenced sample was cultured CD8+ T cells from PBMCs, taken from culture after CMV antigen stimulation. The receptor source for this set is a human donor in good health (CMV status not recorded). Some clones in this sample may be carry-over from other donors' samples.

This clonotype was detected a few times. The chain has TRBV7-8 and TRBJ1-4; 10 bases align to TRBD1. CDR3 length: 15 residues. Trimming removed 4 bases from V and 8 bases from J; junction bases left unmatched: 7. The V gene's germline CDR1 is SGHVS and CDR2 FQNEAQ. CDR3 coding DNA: TGTGCCAGCAGCTCTCCGGGACAGGGGAGGGAAAAACTGTTTTTT. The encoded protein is CASSSPGQGREKLFF.

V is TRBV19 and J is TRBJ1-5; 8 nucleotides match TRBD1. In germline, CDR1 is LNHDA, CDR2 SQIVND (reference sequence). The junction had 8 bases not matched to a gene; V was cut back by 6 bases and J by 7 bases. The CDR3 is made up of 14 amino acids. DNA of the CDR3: TGTGCCAGTAGCCACGACAGGGGTCGACAGCCCCAGCATTTT. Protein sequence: CASSHDRGRQPQHF.

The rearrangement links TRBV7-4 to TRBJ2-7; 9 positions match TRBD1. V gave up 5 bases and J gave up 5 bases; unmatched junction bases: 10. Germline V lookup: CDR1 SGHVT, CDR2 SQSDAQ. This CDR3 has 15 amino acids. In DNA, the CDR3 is TGTGCCAGCAGCCTTAGACAGGGGGAAATTGACGAGCAGTACGTC. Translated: CASSLRQGEIDEQYV.

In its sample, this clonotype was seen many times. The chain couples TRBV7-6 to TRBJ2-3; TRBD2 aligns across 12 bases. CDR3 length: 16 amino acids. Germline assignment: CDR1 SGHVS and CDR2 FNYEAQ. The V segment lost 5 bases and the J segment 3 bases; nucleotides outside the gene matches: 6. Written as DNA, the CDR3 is TGTGCCAGCAGCCGAACAACTAGCGGGGGGACAGATACGCAGTATTTT. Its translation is CASSRTTSGGTDTQYF.

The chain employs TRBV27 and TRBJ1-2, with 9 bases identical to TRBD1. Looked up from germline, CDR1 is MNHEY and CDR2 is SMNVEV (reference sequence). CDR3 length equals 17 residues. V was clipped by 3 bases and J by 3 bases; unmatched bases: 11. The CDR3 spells CASSFRGQGPLYYGYTF. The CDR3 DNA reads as TGTGCCAGCAGTTTTCGGGGACAGGGTCCCCTATACTATGGCTACACCTTC.

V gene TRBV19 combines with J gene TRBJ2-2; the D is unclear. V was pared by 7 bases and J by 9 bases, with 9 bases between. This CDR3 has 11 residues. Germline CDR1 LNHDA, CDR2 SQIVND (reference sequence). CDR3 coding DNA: TGTGCCAGTACCCTAGGTTGGGAGCTGTTTTTT. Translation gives CASTLGWELFF.

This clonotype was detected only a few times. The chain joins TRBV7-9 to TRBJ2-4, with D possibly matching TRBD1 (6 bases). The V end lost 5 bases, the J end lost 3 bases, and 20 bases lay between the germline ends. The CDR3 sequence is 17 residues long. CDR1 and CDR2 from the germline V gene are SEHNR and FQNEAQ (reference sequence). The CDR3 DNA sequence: TGTGCCAGCAGCCCCAAGGACAGCCGTAGATTCAAAAACATTCAGTACTTC. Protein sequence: CASSPKDSRRFKNIQYF.

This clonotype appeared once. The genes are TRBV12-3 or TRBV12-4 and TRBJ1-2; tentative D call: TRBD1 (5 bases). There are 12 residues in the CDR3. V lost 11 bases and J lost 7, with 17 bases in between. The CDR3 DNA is TGTGCCCTGGGGGGGGGGATGGGTGGCTACACCTTC. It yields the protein CALGGGMGGYTF.

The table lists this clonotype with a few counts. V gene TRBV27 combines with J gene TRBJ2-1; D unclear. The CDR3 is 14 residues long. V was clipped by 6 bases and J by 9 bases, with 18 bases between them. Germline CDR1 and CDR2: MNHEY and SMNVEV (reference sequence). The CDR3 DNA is TGTGCCAGCAGCTCGTCCGGAATAAGGGTTGAGCAGTTCTTC. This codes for CASSSSGIRVEQFF.

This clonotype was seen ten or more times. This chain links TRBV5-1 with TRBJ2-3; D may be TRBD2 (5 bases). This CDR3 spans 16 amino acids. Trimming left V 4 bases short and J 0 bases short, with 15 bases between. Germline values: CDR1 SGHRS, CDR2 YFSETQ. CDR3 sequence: CASSLPSRASTDTQYF. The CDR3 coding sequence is TGCGCCAGCAGCCTCCCCTCGCGGGCGAGCACAGATACGCAGTATTTT.

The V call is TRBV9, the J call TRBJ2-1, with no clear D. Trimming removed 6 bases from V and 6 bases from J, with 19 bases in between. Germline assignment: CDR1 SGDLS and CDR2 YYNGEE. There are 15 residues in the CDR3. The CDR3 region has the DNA TGTGCCAGCACCCCCCGATTTCCCTGGGCCAATGAGCAGTTCTTC. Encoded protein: CASTPRFPWANEQFF.

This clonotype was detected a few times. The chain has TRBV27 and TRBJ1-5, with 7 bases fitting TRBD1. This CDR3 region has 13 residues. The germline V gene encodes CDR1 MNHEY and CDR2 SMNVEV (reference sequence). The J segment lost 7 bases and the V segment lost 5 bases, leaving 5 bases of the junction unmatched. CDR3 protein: CASSDRVRQPQHF. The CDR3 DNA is TGTGCCAGCAGTGACAGGGTAAGGCAGCCCCAGCATTTT.

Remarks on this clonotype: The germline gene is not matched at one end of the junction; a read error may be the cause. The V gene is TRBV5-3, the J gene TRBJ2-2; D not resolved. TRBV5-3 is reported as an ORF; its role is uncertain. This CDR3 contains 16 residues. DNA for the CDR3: TGTGCCAGCAGCTTGAGAAGGGAAGTTGGGACCGGGGAGCTGTTTTTT. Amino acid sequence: CASSLRREVGTGELFF.

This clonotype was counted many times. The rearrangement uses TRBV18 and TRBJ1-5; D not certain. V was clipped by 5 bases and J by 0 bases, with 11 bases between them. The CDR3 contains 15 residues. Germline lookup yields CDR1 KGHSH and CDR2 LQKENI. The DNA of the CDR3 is TGTGCCAGCTCAACCGGGTATAATAGCAATCAGCCCCAGCATTTT. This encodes CASSTGYNSNQPQHF.

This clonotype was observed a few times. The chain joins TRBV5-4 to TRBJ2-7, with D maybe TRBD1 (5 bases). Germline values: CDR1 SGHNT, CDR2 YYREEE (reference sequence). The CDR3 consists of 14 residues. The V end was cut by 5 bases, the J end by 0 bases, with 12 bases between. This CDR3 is CASREKGDSYEQYV. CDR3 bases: TGTGCCAGCAGGGAGAAAGGGGACTCCTACGAGCAGTACGTC.

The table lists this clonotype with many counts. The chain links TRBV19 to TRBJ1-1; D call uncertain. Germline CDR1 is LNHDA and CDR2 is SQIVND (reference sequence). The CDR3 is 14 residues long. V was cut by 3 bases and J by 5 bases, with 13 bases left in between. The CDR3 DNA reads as TGTGCCAGTAGTATCTGGGCCGCCGGGACTGAAGCTTTCTTT. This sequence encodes CASSIWAAGTEAFF.

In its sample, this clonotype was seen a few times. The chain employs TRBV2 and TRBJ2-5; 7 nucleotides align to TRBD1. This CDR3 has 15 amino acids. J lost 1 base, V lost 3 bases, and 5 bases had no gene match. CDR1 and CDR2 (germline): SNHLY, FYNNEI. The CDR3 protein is CASSEGRGLQETQYF. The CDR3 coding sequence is TGTGCCAGCAGTGAGGGAAGGGGGCTCCAAGAGACCCAGTACTTC.

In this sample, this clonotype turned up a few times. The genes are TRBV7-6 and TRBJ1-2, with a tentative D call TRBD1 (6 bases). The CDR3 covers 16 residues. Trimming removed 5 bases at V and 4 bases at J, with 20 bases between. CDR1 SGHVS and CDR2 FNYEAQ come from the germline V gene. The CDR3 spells CASSPARGQGFYGYTF. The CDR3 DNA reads TGTGCCAGCAGCCCGGCTCGGGGACAAGGATTCTATGGCTACACCTTC.

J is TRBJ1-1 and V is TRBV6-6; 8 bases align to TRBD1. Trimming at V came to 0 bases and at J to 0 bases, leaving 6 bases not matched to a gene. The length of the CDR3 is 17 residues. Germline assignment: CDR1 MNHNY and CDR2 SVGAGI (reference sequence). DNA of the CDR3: TGTGCCAGCAGTTACTCGGACAGGGATCGGATGAACACTGAAGCTTTCTTT. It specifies CASSYSDRDRMNTEAFF.

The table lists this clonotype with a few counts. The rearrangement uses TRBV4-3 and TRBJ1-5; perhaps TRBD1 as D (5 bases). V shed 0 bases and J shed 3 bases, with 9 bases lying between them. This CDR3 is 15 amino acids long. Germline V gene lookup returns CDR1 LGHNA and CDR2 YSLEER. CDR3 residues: CASSQDRGPNQPQHF. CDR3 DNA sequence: TGCGCCAGCAGCCAAGATCGGGGACCCAATCAGCCCCAGCATTTT.

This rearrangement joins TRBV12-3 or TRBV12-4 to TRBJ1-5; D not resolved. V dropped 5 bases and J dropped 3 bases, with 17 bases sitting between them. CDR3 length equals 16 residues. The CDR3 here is CASSGEGSTLNQPQHF. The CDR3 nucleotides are TGTGCCAGCAGTGGGGAAGGGTCCACCCTCAATCAGCCCCAGCATTTT.

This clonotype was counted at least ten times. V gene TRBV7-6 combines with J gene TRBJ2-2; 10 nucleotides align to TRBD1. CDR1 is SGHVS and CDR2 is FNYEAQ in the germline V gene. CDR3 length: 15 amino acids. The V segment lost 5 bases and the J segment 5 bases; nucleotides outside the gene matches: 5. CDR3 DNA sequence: TGTGCCAGCAGCATCCGGACAGGGGGTACCGGGGAGCTGTTTTTT. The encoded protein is CASSIRTGGTGELFF. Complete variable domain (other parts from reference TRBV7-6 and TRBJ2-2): GAGVSQSPRYKVTKRGQDVALRCDPISGHVSLYWYRQALGQGPEFLTYFNYEAQQDKSGLPNDRFSAERPEGSISTLTIQRTEQRDSAMYRCASSIRTGGTGELFFGEGSRLTVL.

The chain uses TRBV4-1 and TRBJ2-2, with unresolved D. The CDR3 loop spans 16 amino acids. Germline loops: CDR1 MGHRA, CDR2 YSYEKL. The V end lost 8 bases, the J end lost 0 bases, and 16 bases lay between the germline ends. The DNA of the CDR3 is TGCGCCAGCCTTGGATACAGCGTAGCGAACACCGGGGAGCTGTTTTTT. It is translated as CASLGYSVANTGELFF.

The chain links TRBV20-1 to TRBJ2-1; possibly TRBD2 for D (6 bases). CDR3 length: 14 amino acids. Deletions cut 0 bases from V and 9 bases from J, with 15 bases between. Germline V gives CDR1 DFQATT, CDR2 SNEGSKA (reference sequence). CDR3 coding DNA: TGCAGTGCTAGAGATAACGTGGAGGGGAGTGAGCAGTTCTTC. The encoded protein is CSARDNVEGSEQFF.

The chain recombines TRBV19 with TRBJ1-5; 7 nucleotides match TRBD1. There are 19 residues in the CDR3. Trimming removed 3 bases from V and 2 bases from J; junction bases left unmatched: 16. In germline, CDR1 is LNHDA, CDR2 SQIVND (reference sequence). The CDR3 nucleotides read TGTGCCAGTAGTATCGACAGGGAGGGTGGAATAACAGGCAATCAGCCCCAGCATTTT. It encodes CASSIDREGGITGNQPQHF.

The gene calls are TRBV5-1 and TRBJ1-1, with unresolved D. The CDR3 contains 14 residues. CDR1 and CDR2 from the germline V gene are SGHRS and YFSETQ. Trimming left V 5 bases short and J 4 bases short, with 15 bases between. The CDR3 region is CASRLPGGRTEAFF. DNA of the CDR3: TGCGCCAGCAGACTCCCGGGAGGTCGCACTGAAGCTTTCTTT.